A selection of T cell receptor beta chains follows, all from one sample in a study of brain metastases from non-small cell lung cancer. Measured with immunoSEQ multiplex PCR; TCRdb has only the in-frame clones, and not every one. The repertoire holds approximately 2,100 clones, approximately 86% seen once, with 4.5% to 5.5% in the top ten. The sequenced material came from primary lung tumor tissue. The receptors stem from a donor aged 40 or over with non-small cell lung cancer. Both conserved end residues are trimmed from each CDR3.

j_call v_call cdr3_aa
TRBJ2-1 TRBV5-1 ASSLASRVKNEQF
TRBJ1-1 TRBV6-5 ASSYTGGMNTEAF
TRBJ1-1 TRBV5-6 ASSRDIELNTEAF
TRBJ2-2 TRBV3-1/TRBV3-2 ASSQRSTGELF
TRBJ2-5 TRBV5-4 ASSLVSTETQY
TRBJ2-1 TRBV7-3 ASSPTSGSYNEQF
TRBJ2-5 TRBV25-1 ASSALTPQETQY
TRBJ1-5 TRBV6-5 ASRTSGQPQH
TRBJ2-5 TRBV4-1 ASSPIHWESQY
TRBJ1-4 TRBV6-5 ASSIGVSIEKLF
TRBJ1-5 TRBV6-5 ASSTQEDSNQPQH
TRBJ2-2 TRBV2 ASRDRGTGELF
TRBJ2-7 TRBV28 ASSPRGRGGYEQY
TRBJ1-6 TRBV27 ASMGLRNNLPLH
TRBJ2-1 TRBV3-1/TRBV3-2 ASSQGTLGNEQF
TRBJ2-7 TRBV2 ASTDTGTGGFEQY
TRBJ1-1 TRBV18 ASSPYSSRNTEAF
TRBJ2-7 TRBV5-6 ASSLGFYEQY
TRBJ2-5 TRBV6-2/TRBV6-3 ASSSGTGRENQY
TRBJ1-4 TRBV28 ASSPPGQGAREKLF
TRBJ2-1 TRBV27 ASSFMTSGVNEQF
TRBJ1-1 TRBV14 ASSPSPRVGAF
TRBJ2-7 TRBV29-1 SVIRSHSYEQY
TRBJ2-5 TRBV27 ASRLTDRGPEETQY
TRBJ2-6 TRBV19 ASRQDLYSGANVLT
TRBJ1-2 TRBV4-1 ATGTGSLFGTT
TRBJ2-1 TRBV4-3 ASSQGDRVYNEQF
TRBJ2-7 TRBV12-3/TRBV12-4 ASSSGSGNEQY
TRBJ2-3 TRBV7-2 ASSSHRDDTQY
TRBJ2-6 TRBV15 ATSRESQGTGANVLT
TRBJ2-1 TRBV6-2/TRBV6-3 ASSYGPRAIYNEQF
TRBJ1-5 TRBV10-3 AISESGDRGQPQH
TRBJ1-1 TRBV5-5 ASSLVQRDFEAF
TRBJ1-5 TRBV28 ASTGVGTWTGNQPQH
TRBJ2-1 TRBV27 ASSFHQGNEQF
TRBJ2-5 TRBV7-9 ASSPGLAGKETQY
TRBJ2-3 TRBV28 ASSFVAGTDTQY